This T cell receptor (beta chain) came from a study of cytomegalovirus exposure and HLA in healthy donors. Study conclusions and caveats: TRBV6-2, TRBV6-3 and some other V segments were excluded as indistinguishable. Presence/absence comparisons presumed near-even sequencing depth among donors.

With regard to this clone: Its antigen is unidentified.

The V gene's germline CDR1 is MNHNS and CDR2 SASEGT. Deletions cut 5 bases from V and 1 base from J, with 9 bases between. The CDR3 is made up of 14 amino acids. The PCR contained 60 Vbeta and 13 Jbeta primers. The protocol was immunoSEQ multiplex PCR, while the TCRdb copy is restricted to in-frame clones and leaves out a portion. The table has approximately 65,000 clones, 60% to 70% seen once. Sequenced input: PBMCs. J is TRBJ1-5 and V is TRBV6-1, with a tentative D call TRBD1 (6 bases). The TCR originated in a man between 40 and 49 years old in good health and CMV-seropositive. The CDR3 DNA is TGTGCCAGCAGTATAACAGGGAGCAATCAGCCCCAGCATTTT. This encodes CASSITGSNQPQHF.